This T cell receptor (beta chain) is from a study of cytomegalovirus exposure and HLA in healthy donors. Amplification used 60 Vbeta primers and 13 Jbeta primers. Measured with immunoSEQ multiplex PCR; TCRdb has only the in-frame clones, and not every one. The record lists 55,000 to 65,000 clones, of which the ten most abundant hold about 3.6%. CDR1 is SGDLS, CDR2 YYNGEE, per germline. The CDR3 has 15 amino acids. Trimming took off 0 bases at V and 2 bases at J, with 8 bases between the two ends. V usage is TRBV9 and J usage is TRBJ2-2; D not certain. The sample taken for sequencing was PBMCs. The origin of this receptor is a young woman in good health and CMV-seronegative. CDR3 in amino acids: CASSVALANTGELFF. The CDR3 DNA reads as TGTGCCAGCAGCGTAGCTCTGGCCAACACCGGGGAGCTGTTTTTT.